This T cell receptor beta chain derives from a study of T cell changes during pregnancy in multiple sclerosis. Sequencing used immunoSEQ multiplex PCR; TCRdb keeps in-frame clones, though not all of them. Of tens of thousands of clones in the sample, roughly 94% were seen once. The germline gives CDR1 SGHTA, CDR2 FQGTGA. This CDR3 comprises 13 residues. Trimming cost V 8 bases and J 8 bases, with 16 bases left between them. This receptor was identified in a female donor in good health, enrolled as a control in a pregnancy study. The chain links TRBV7-3 to TRBJ2-1, with D possibly TRBD2 on 5 matching bases. The sample was peripheral blood, taken in the second trimester of pregnancy. Written as DNA, the CDR3 is TGTGCCAGCGGCCTTGGAGGTGCCGATGAGCAGTTCTTC. The encoded protein is CASGLGGADEQFF. The full variable domain, its missing parts supplied by reference TRBV7-3 and TRBJ2-1, is GAGVSQTPSNKVTEKGKYVELRCDPISGHTALYWYRQSLGQGPEFLIYFQGTGAADDSGLPNDRFFAVRPEGSVSTLKIQRTERGDSAVYLCASGLGGADEQFFGPGTRLTVL.